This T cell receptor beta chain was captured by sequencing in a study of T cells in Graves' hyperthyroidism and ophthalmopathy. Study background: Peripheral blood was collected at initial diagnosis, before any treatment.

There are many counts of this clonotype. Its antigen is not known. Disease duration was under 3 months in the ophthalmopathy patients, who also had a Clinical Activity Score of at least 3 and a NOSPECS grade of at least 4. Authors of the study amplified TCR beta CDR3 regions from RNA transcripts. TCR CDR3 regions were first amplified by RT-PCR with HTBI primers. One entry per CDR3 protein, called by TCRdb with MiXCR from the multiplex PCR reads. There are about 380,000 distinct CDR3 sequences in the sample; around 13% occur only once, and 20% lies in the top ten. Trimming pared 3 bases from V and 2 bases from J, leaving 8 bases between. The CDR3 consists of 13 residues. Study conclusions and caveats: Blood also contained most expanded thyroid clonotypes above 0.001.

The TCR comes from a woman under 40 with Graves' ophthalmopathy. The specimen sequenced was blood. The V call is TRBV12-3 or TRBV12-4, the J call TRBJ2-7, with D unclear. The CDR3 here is CASSLASTYEQYF. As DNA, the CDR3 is TGTGCCAGCAGTTTGGCAAGTACCTACGAGCAGTACTTC.